This T cell receptor (beta chain) is drawn from a study of blood T cell repertoires in COVID-19. As for the study in general: The origin of the acute and convalescent COVID-19 samples was the United States, Italy and Spain. PBMCs, B-cell-depleted T cells, or T cells were the source of the cDNA or gDNA that made up the material.

Germline values: CDR1 SGHDN, CDR2 FVKESK. This CDR3 is 15 amino acids long. The ends were cut back, 4 bases at V and 0 bases at J, with 7 bases in the middle. In the original workflow: Using reference gene primer amplification, nucleated cell counts were estimated. Here immunoSEQ multiplex PCR was the method, and the copy in TCRdb shows in-frame clones only, minus some. V and J calls and clone size come straight from that table; D and trimming were deduced from the DNA. The repertoire has 150,000 to 200,000 clones, approximately 82% of them found once; the top ten carry roughly 20%. The sequence was collected from an elderly woman with acute or convalescent COVID-19. Input material: peripheral blood. This sequence joins TRBV14 and TRBJ2-6; no clear D. The CDR3 loop is CASSPVFSGANVLTF. The CDR3, as DNA: TGTGCCAGCAGCCCGGTATTCTCTGGGGCCAACGTCCTGACTTTC.